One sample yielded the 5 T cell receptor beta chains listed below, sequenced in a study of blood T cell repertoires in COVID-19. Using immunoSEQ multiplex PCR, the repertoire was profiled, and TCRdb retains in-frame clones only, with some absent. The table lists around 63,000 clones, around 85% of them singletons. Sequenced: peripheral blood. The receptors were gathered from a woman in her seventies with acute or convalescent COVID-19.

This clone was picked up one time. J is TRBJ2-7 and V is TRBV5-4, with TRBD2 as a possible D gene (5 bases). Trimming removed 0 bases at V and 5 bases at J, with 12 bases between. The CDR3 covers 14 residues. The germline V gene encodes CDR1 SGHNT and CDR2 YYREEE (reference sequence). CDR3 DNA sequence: TGTGCCAGCAGCTTGGGAGGGCTCGGGAACGAGCAGTACTTC. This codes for CASSLGGLGNEQYF.

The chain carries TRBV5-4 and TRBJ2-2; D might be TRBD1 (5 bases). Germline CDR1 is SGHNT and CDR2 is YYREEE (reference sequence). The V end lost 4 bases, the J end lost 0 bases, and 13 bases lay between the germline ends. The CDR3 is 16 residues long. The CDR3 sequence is CASSRRAGPNTGELFF. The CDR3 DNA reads TGTGCCAGCAGCCGCCGGGCAGGGCCGAACACCGGGGAGCTGTTTTTT.

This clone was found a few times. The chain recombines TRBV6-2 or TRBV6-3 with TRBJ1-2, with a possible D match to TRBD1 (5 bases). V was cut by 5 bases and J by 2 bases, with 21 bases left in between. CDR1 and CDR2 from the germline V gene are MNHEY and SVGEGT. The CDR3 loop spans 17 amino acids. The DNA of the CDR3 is TGTGCCAGCAGTCTTCCCCCGGACACCTACGCCAACTATGGCTACACCTTC. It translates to CASSLPPDTYANYGYTF.

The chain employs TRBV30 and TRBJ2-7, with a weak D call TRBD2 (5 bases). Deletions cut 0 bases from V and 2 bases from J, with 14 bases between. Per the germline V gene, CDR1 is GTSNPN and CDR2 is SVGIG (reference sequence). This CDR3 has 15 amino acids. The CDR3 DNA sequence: TGTGCCTGGAGTGTTCGGGGAACCCTGCCCTACGAGCAGTACTTC. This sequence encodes CAWSVRGTLPYEQYF. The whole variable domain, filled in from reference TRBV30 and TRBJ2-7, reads SQTIHQWPATLVQPVGSPLSLECTVEGTSNPNLYWYRQAAGRGLQLLFYSVGIGQISSEVPQNLSASRPQDRQFILSSKKLLLSDSGFYLCAWSVRGTLPYEQYFGPGTRLTVT.

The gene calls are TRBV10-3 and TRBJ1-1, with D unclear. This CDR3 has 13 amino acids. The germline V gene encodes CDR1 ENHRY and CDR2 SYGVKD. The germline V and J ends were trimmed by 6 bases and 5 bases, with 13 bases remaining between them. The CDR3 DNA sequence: TGTGCCATCAGGAACCGGGAAGCTACTGAAGCTTTCTTT. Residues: CAIRNREATEAFF.